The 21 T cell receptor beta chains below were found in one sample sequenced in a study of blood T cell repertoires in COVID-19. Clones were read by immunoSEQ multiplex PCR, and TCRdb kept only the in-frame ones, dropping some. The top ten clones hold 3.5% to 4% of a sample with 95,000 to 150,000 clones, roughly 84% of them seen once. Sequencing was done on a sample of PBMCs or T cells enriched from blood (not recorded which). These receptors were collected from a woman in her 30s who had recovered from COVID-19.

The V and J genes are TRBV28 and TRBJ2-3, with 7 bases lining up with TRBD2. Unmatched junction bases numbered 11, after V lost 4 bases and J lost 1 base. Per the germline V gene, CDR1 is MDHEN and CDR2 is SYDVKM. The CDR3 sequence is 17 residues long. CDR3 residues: CASSYGPGTIGTDTQYF. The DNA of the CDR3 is TGTGCCAGCAGTTATGGGCCCGGGACTATTGGCACAGATACGCAGTATTTT.

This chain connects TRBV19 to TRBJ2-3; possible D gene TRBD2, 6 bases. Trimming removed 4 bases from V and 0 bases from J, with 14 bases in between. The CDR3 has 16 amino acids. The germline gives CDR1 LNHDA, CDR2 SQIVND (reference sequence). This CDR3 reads CASSTGSGASTDTQYF. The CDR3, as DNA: TGTGCCAGTAGTACGGGTAGCGGAGCTAGCACAGATACGCAGTATTTT.

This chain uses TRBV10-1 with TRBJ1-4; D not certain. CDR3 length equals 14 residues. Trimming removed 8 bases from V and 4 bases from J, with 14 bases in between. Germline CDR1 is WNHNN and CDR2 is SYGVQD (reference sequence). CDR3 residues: CASRPGRDNEKLFF. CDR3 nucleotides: TGCGCCAGCCGCCCCGGGCGGGATAATGAAAAACTGTTTTTT.

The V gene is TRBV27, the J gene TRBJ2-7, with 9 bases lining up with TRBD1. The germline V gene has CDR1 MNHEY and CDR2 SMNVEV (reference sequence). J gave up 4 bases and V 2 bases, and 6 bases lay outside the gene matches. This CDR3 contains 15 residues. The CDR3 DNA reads TGTGCCAGCAGTTTAGCACAGGGGGCGCGGTACGAGCAGTACTTC. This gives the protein CASSLAQGARYEQYF.

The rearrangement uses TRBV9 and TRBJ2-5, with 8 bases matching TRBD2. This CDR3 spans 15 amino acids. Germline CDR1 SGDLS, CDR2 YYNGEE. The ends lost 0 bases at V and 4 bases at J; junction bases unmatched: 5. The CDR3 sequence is CASSVGASGRETQYF. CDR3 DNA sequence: TGTGCCAGCAGCGTAGGGGCTAGCGGGCGAGAGACCCAGTACTTC.

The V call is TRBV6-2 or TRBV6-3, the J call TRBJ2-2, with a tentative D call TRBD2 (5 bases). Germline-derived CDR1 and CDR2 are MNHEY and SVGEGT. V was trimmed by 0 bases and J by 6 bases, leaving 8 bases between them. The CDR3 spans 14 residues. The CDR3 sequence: CASSYSKEAGELFF. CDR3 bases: TGTGCCAGCAGTTACTCGAAGGAGGCCGGGGAGCTGTTTTTT.

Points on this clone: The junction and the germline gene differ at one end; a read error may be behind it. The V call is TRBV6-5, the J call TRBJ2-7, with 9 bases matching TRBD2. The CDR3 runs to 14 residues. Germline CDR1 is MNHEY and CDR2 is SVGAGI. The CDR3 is CASSRLADSHEQYF. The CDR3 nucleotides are TGTGCCAGCAGTAGACTAGCGGACTCCCACGAGCAGTACTTC.

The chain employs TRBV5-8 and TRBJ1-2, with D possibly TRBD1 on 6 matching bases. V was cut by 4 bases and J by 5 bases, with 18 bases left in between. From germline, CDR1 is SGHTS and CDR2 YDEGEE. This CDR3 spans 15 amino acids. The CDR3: CASSPRQAGVYGYTF. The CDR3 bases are TGTGCCAGCAGCCCAAGACAGGCGGGGGTATATGGCTACACCTTC.

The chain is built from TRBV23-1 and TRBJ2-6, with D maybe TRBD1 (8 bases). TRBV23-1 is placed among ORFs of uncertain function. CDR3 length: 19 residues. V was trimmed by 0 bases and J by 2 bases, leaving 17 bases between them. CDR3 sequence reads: CASSQSGGADRAGANVLTF. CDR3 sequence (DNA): TGCGCCAGCAGTCAATCGGGAGGGGCGGACAGGGCTGGGGCCAACGTCCTGACTTTC.

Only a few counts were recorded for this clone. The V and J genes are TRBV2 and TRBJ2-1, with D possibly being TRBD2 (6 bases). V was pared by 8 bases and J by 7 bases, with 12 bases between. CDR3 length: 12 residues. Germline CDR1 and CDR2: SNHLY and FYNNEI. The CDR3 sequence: CASGRQKNEQFF. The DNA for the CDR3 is TGTGCCAGCGGGAGGCAGAAAAATGAGCAGTTCTTC.

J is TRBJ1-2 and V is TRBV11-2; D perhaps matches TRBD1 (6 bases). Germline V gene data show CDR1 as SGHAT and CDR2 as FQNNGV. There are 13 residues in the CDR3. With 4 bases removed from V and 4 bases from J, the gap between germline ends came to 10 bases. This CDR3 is CASSSRQAYGYTF. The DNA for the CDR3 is TGTGCCAGCAGCTCTCGACAGGCCTATGGCTACACCTTC.

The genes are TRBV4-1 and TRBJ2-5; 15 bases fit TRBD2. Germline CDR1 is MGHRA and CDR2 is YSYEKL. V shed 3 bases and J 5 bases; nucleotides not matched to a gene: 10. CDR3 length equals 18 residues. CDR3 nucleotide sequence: TGCGCCAGCAGCCACCTGAGGACTAGCGGGAGGGCAGAGGAGACCCAGTACTTC. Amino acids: CASSHLRTSGRAEETQYF.

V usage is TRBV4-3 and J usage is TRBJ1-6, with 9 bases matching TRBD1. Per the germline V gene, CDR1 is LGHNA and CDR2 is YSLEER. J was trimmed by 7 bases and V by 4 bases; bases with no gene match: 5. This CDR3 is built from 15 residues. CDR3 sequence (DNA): TGCGCCAGCAGCCGATCGACAGGGGGAAATTCACCCCTCCACTTT. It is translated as CASSRSTGGNSPLHF.

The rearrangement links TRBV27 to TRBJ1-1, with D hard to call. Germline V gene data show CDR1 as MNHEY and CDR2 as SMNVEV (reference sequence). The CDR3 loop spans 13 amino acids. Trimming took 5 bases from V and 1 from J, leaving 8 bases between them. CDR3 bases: TGTGCCAGCAGTCGAGGTGGGAACACTGAAGCTTTCTTT. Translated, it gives CASSRGGNTEAFF.

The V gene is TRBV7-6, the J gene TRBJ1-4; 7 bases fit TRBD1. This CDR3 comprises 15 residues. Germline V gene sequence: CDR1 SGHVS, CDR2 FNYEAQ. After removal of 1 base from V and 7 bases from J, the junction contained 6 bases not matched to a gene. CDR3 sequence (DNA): TGTGCCAGCAGCTTAGTGACAGGGCGAGGTGAAAAACTGTTTTTT. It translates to CASSLVTGRGEKLFF.

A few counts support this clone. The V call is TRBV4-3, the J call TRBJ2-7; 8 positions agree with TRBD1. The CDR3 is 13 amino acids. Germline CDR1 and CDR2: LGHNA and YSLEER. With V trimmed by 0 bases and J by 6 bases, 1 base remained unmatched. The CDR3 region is CASSQDRGLEQYF. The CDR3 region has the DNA TGCGCCAGCAGCCAAGACAGGGGGCTCGAGCAGTACTTC.

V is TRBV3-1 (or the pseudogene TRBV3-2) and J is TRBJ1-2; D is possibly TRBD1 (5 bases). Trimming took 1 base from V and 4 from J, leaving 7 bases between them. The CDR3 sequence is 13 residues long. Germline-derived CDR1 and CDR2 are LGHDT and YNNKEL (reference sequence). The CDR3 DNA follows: TGTGCCAGCAGCCAAGTTGACAGCTATGGCTACACCTTC. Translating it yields CASSQVDSYGYTF.

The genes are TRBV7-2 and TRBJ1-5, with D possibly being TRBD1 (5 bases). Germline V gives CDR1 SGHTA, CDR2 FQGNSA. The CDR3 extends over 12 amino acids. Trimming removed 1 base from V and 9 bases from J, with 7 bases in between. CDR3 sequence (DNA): TGTGCCAGCAGCTTAGGGGGGGGGCCCCAGCATTTT. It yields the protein CASSLGGGPQHF.

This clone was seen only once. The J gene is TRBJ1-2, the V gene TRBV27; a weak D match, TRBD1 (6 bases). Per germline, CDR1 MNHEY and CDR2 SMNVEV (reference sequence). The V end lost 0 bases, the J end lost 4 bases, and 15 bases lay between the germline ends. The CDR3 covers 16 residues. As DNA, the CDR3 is TGTGCCAGCAGTTTATCCCCCCACAGGGTAGGCTATGGCTACACCTTC. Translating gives CASSLSPHRVGYGYTF.

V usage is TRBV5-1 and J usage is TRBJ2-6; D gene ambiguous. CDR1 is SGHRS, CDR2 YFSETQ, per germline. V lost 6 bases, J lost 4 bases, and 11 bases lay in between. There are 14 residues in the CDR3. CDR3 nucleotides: TGCGCCAGCAAACTCACGCCCGGGGCCAACGTCCTGACTTTC. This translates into CASKLTPGANVLTF.

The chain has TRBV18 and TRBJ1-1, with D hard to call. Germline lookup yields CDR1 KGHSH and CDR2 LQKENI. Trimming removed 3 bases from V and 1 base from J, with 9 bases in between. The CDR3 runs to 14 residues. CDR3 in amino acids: CASSPEISNTEAFF. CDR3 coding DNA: TGTGCCAGCTCACCGGAGATATCGAACACTGAAGCTTTCTTT.